Presented here are 3 T cell receptor beta chains from one specimen sequenced in a study of cytomegalovirus exposure and HLA in healthy donors. PCR employed 60 Vbeta and 13 Jbeta primers. Only in-frame clones appear in the TCRdb table, and some are missing; sequencing was by immunoSEQ multiplex PCR. This sample carries roughly 93,000 clones, over 60% of them seen once, and the ten largest clones take approximately 9.2%. Source material: PBMCs. Every receptor here comes from a human donor in good health.

This clone was counted a single time. The CDR3 spells CASSRPGQENGELFF. The CDR3 DNA sequence: TGCGCCAGCAGCCGACCGGGACAAGAAAACGGGGAGCTGTTTTTT. The genes are TRBV5-1 and TRBJ2-2; perhaps TRBD1 as D (6 bases). CDR3 length: 15 residues. In germline, CDR1 is SGHRS, CDR2 YFSETQ. The V and J ends lost 4 bases and 7 bases respectively, with 17 bases between them.

V is TRBV19 and J is TRBJ1-5; D perhaps matches TRBD1 (5 bases). This CDR3 is built from 15 residues. V lost 3 bases and J 4 bases, leaving 13 bases between the germline ends. Germline values: CDR1 LNHDA, CDR2 SQIVND (reference sequence). As DNA, the CDR3 is TGTGCCAGTAGTATTGTCAGGGCAGGGAATCAGCCCCAGCATTTT. Encoded protein: CASSIVRAGNQPQHF.

This chain connects TRBV6-6 to TRBJ1-5, with TRBD1 identical over 10 bases. V shed 1 base, J shed 7 bases, and the junction held 1 base outside the gene matches. Germline V lookup: CDR1 MNHNY, CDR2 SVGAGI (reference sequence). The CDR3 has 14 residues. The CDR3 bases are TGTGCCAGCAGTTACTGGGACAGGGGCCAGCCCCAGCATTTT. Translating gives CASSYWDRGQPQHF.